This TCR beta chain was recorded in a study of T-cell memory formation after mild COVID-19. Study-wide points: Shrinking CD4+ clones were chiefly CM and EM; CD8+ ones were chiefly EMRA.

From 5'RACE with constant-segment primers came TCR alpha and TCR beta cDNA libraries that carried sample barcodes and UMIs. TCRdb called the 5' RACE reads again in MiXCR, with one record for every CDR3 protein. This table has roughly 410,000 distinct CDR3 sequences, roughly 24% appearing once. Of note for this clonotype: The antigen is undetermined.

In germline, CDR1 is DFQATT, CDR2 SNEGSKA (reference sequence). The CDR3 has 13 residues. V lost 3 bases to trimming and J lost 6 bases; unmatched junction nucleotides: 3. The sequence was obtained from an adult woman who had mild COVID-19 (a few samples of this study predate the infection). Cell type and time point are not known. The sample comprised PBMCs or a T cell subset sorted from them (not recorded which). J is TRBJ2-1 and V is TRBV20-1; 9 nucleotides match TRBD2. CDR3 in amino acids: CSASSGSGNEQFF. CDR3 sequence (DNA): TGCAGTGCTAGTAGCGGGAGCGGCAATGAGCAGTTCTTC.